This note documents a single T cell receptor beta chain sequence. The antigen is unknown. PCR employed 60 Vbeta and 13 Jbeta primers. Clones were sequenced by immunoSEQ multiplex PCR, and TCRdb holds only the in-frame ones, with some missing. The sample lists some 87,000 clones, almost 80% occurring once. This sample was included in a study of cytomegalovirus exposure and HLA in healthy donors. Study-level points and caveats: The classifier was said to identify cytomegalovirus status with high specificity and sensitivity.

Germline V gene data show CDR1 as MNHNY and CDR2 as SVGAGI (reference sequence). The CDR3 consists of 16 residues. The V end lost 7 bases, the J end lost 1 base, and 19 bases lay between the germline ends. Sequenced sample: PBMCs. V is TRBV6-6 and J is TRBJ2-5; TRBD2 is a possible D gene (5 bases). The TCR comes from a woman between 40 and 50 years old in good health and CMV-seropositive. Here the CDR3 reads CASTRGVAGLQETQYF. The CDR3 DNA reads as TGTGCCAGCACCCGGGGAGTGGCAGGCCTCCAAGAGACCCAGTACTTC.